The 25 T cell receptor beta chains presented below share a single source sample, sequenced in a study of CD8 T cells in ankylosing spondylitis. These receptors are not linked to any known antigen. Study-level findings and limits: A TCR beta motif of eight or nine highly homologous variants seemed to mark ankylosing spondylitis blood.

TCRdb re-called the 5' RACE reads through MiXCR, storing one row per CDR3 protein. This sample has about 390,000 distinct CDR3 sequences, with more than 20% found just once. Sample: blood, either unsorted or a sorted T cell fraction (not recorded which). All receptors come from a male donor with ankylosing spondylitis.

Here the CDR3 reads CASSLARDRANFF. As DNA, the CDR3 is TGTGCCAGCAGCTTAGCGCGCGACAGGGCGAATTTCTTT. The rearrangement joins TRBV7-2 to TRBJ1-1, with 7 bases matching TRBD1. The CDR3 length is 13 residues. CDR1 SGHTA and CDR2 FQGNSA come from the germline V gene. V shed 0 bases and J 13 bases; nucleotides not matched to a gene: 8.

This chain links TRBV7-9 with TRBJ2-6; maybe TRBD2 (5 bases). V was clipped by 2 bases and J by 4 bases, with 12 bases between them. Germline CDR1 and CDR2: SEHNR and FQNEAQ (reference sequence). This CDR3 spans 16 amino acids. The CDR3 region has the DNA TGTGCCAGCAGCTTATCCGGGGTCTCGGGGGCCAACGTCCTGACTTTC. Its translation is CASSLSGVSGANVLTF.

The chain has TRBV4-1 and TRBJ2-7; D is undetermined. Trimming took off 6 bases at V and 5 bases at J, with 17 bases between the two ends. Per the germline V gene, CDR1 is MGHRA and CDR2 is YSYEKL. There are 14 residues in the CDR3. The CDR3 loop reads CASRFQAWSHEQYF. The DNA of the CDR3 is TGCGCCAGCAGGTTCCAAGCGTGGAGTCACGAGCAGTACTTC.

The table lists this clonotype with many counts. The chain uses TRBV27 and TRBJ2-1, with TRBD2 identical over 8 bases. Germline loops: CDR1 MNHEY, CDR2 SMNVEV (reference sequence). The CDR3 length is 17 residues. V lost 3 bases and J lost 8; bases outside the gene matches: 15. CDR3 coding DNA: TGTGCCAGCAGTTTTTATTTAGCGGGGCCGGGAGGTGATGAGCAGTTCTTC. Residues: CASSFYLAGPGGDEQFF.

The gene calls are TRBV5-1 and TRBJ2-7, with 7 bases that match TRBD1. V gave up 0 bases and J gave up 0 bases; unmatched junction bases: 3. This CDR3 spans 15 amino acids. Germline assignment: CDR1 SGHRS and CDR2 YFSETQ. The CDR3 nucleotides are TGCGCCAGCAGCTTGGCGGGACAGAACTCCTACGAGCAGTACTTC. Translation: CASSLAGQNSYEQYF.

This clonotype has only a few counts. CDR3 nucleotides: TGTGCCAGCAGTGTTGACAGGGGAGTCGATGAGCAGTTCTTC. Its translation: CASSVDRGVDEQFF. The V gene is TRBV2, the J gene TRBJ2-1, with 8 bases identical to TRBD1. The junction had 7 bases not matched to a gene; V was cut back by 4 bases and J by 8 bases. CDR1 and CDR2 (germline): SNHLY, FYNNEI. The CDR3 contains 14 residues. Full variable domain (outside the CDR3, taken from reference TRBV2 and TRBJ2-1): EPEVTQTPSHQVTQMGQEVILRCVPISNHLYFYWYRQILGQKVEFLVSFYNNEISEKSEIFDDQFSVERPDGSNFTLKIRSTKLEDSAMYFCASSVDRGVDEQFFGPGTRLTVL.

The rearrangement links TRBV21-1 to TRBJ2-7; TRBD2, the table's D call, was not compared with the DNA. TRBV21-1 is a recognized pseudogene. CDR3 size: 14 residues. The CDR3 reads CASLILAVAYEQYF. The CDR3, as DNA: TGTGCCTCCCTCATCCTAGCCGTTGCCTACGAGCAGTACTTC.

The chain has TRBV6-2 or TRBV6-3 and TRBJ1-1; tentatively, D is TRBD1 (6 bases). Trimming pared 6 bases from V and 3 bases from J, leaving 11 bases between. This CDR3 has 13 residues. Germline CDR1 and CDR2: MNHEY and SVGEGT. Here the CDR3 DNA reads TGTGCCAGCAGACCGTACAGGGACACTGAAGCTTTCTTT. Its protein product is CASRPYRDTEAFF.

The genes are TRBV7-3 and TRBJ2-7, with 8 positions matching TRBD1. The V gene end was trimmed by 1 base and the J gene end by 3 bases; junction bases not matched to a gene: 5. The CDR3 loop spans 15 amino acids. Germline V CDR1 and CDR2: SGHTA, FQGTGA. The CDR3 DNA reads TGTGCCAGCAGCTTAAGACAGGGGCCGTTCTACGAGCAGTACTTC. Protein: CASSLRQGPFYEQYF.

This sequence joins TRBV20-1 and TRBJ2-1, with 8 bases lining up with TRBD2. J was trimmed by 7 bases and V by 2 bases; bases with no gene match: 7. There are 14 residues in the CDR3. The germline V gene encodes CDR1 DFQATT and CDR2 SNEGSKA (reference sequence). The CDR3 nucleotides read TGCAGTGCTAGATACGGGAGGGCCCGAAATGAGCAGTTCTTC. Translated, it gives CSARYGRARNEQFF.

V is TRBV7-9 and J is TRBJ2-2; tentative D call: TRBD1 (5 bases). The CDR3 runs 15 residues. Trimming left V 5 bases short and J 2 bases short, with 12 bases between. Germline V gene data show CDR1 as SEHNR and CDR2 as FQNEAQ (reference sequence). CDR3 residues: CASSPRGYNTGELFF. Written as DNA, the CDR3 is TGTGCCAGCAGCCCTAGGGGCTACAACACCGGGGAGCTGTTTTTT.

The chain employs TRBV12-3 or TRBV12-4 and TRBJ2-1; D uncertain. The CDR3 consists of 13 residues. Trimming took off 2 bases at V and 3 bases at J, with 5 bases between the two ends. The CDR3 DNA reads as TGTGCCAGCAGTTTAAGCTACTACAATGAGCAGTTCTTC. Translation: CASSLSYYNEQFF.

This rearrangement joins TRBV12-3 or TRBV12-4 to TRBJ1-5; D unresolved. V shed 5 bases and J shed 0 bases, with 8 bases lying between them. This CDR3 spans 14 amino acids. DNA for the CDR3: TGTGCCAGCAGTAATCTCCGTAGCAATCAGCCCCAGCATTTT. Translation: CASSNLRSNQPQHF.

This clonotype was seen a handful of times. The chain links TRBV7-9 to TRBJ1-5; tentative D call: TRBD1 (5 bases). Trimming stripped 4 bases from V and 7 bases from J, with 14 bases between. This CDR3 has 14 residues. CDR1 SEHNR and CDR2 FQNEAQ come from the germline V gene (reference sequence). The CDR3 sequence is CASSSLLGVQPQHF. The CDR3 nucleotides read TGTGCCAGCAGCTCGTTGCTAGGGGTACAGCCCCAGCATTTT.

This clonotype was seen many times. J is TRBJ2-3 and V is TRBV28; maybe TRBD2 (6 bases). Trimming removed 7 bases at V and 7 bases at J, with 27 bases between. From germline, CDR1 is MDHEN and CDR2 SYDVKM. This CDR3 is built from 17 residues. DNA for the CDR3: TGTGCCAGCACCACCCTCAGCAAGGGACTCCCCTCATATACGCAGTATTTT. It encodes CASTTLSKGLPSYTQYF.

This clonotype was counted many times. V is TRBV12-3 or TRBV12-4 and J is TRBJ1-2; 7 bases match TRBD1. This CDR3 is 13 amino acids long. Germline trimming cut 7 bases from V and 4 bases from J; bases unmatched to any gene: 6. The CDR3: CASTTDRAYGYTF. CDR3 nucleotides: TGTGCCAGCACCACAGACAGGGCCTATGGCTACACCTTC.

This chain uses TRBV5-1 with TRBJ2-7; TRBD2 matches 10 bases. The ends lost 0 bases at V and 12 bases at J; junction bases unmatched: 9. Germline assignment: CDR1 SGHRS and CDR2 YFSETQ. The CDR3 consists of 14 residues. CDR3 region: CASSLGGSGRTLYF. CDR3 in DNA: TGCGCCAGCAGCTTGGGTGGTAGCGGGAGGACGCTGTACTTC. Full variable domain (outside the CDR3, taken from reference TRBV5-1 and TRBJ2-7): KAGVTQTPRYLIKTRGQQVTLSCSPISGHRSVSWYQQTPGQGLQFLFEYFSETQRNKGNFPGRFSGRQFSNSRSEMNVSTLELGDSALYLCASSLGGSGRTLYFGPGTRLTVT.

The rearrangement joins TRBV28 to TRBJ2-2; 9 bases are shared with TRBD2. Per germline, CDR1 MDHEN and CDR2 SYDVKM. The CDR3 extends over 17 amino acids. The V gene end was trimmed by 5 bases and the J gene end by 4 bases; junction bases not matched to a gene: 11. The CDR3 DNA sequence: TGTGCCAGCAGTCCCTTAGCGGGAGCCTTTTCCACCGGGGAGCTGTTTTTT. Amino acid sequence: CASSPLAGAFSTGELFF. The full variable domain, rest sourced from reference TRBV28 and TRBJ2-2, is DVKVTQSSRYLVKRTGEKVFLECVQDMDHENMFWYRQDPGLGLRLIYFSYDVKMKEKGDIPEGYSVSREKKERFSLILESASTNQTSMYLCASSPLAGAFSTGELFFGEGSRLTVL.

The chain joins TRBV3-1 to TRBJ2-5; D ambiguous. Per the germline V gene, CDR1 is LGHDT and CDR2 is YNNKEL (reference sequence). The CDR3 length is 17 residues. Deletions cut 1 base from V and 6 bases from J, with 21 bases between. The CDR3 spells CASSQGSGWPQKQTQYF. CDR3 in DNA: TGTGCCAGCAGCCAAGGGTCGGGTTGGCCGCAGAAGCAGACCCAGTACTTC.

This chain links TRBV19 with TRBJ1-5, with D maybe TRBD1 (5 bases). Germline CDR1 reads LNHDA; CDR2 reads SQIVND (reference sequence). The CDR3 has 16 amino acids. With 7 bases removed from V and 2 bases from J, the gap between germline ends came to 18 bases. CDR3 sequence (DNA): TGTGCCAGTACCCCCCCGGCAGGGAGGGGCAATCAGCCCCAGCATTTT. Translated, it gives CASTPPAGRGNQPQHF.

The chain recombines TRBV6-5 with TRBJ2-3; D gene unclear. CDR1 and CDR2 (germline): MNHEY, SVGAGI. This CDR3 is built from 13 residues. The ends were cut back, 2 bases at V and 1 base at J, with 4 bases in the middle. The CDR3 is CASSYRGTDTQYF. DNA for the CDR3: TGTGCCAGCAGTTACCGCGGCACAGATACGCAGTATTTT.

V gene TRBV9 combines with J gene TRBJ1-1; TRBD1 matches 7 bases. CDR1 and CDR2 from the germline V gene are SGDLS and YYNGEE. With V trimmed by 0 bases and J by 4 bases, 12 bases remained unmatched. The CDR3 length is 17 residues. CDR3 nucleotides: TGTGCCAGCAGCGTAGCTACGGTGGGGCAGGGGGGCACTGAAGCTTTCTTT. This codes for CASSVATVGQGGTEAFF. Together with reference TRBV9 and TRBJ1-1, the CDR3 gives the full variable domain: DSGVTQTPKHLITATGQRVTLRCSPRSGDLSVYWYQQSLDQGLQFLIQYYNGEERAKGNILERFSAQQFPDLHSELNLSSLELGDSALYFCASSVATVGQGGTEAFFGQGTRLTVV.

This clonotype showed up just a few times. This sequence joins TRBV29-1 and TRBJ2-7, with 8 bases aligning to TRBD1. This CDR3 is built from 12 residues. V trimming: 7 bases; J trimming: 3 bases; junction bases outside the gene matches: 5. CDR1 is SQVTM, CDR2 ANQGSEA, per germline. The CDR3 protein is CSAGQGFYEQYF. The CDR3, as DNA: TGCAGCGCAGGACAGGGCTTCTACGAGCAGTACTTC.

This clonotype has only a few counts. The chain carries TRBV7-2 and TRBJ2-7; D possibly uses TRBD1 or TRBD2 (5 bases each). The V and J ends lost 5 bases and 0 bases respectively, with 11 bases between them. The CDR3 is 14 residues long. Germline V CDR1 and CDR2: SGHTA, FQGNSA. This chain's CDR3 is CASSREGNSYEQYF. The CDR3 nucleotides read TGTGCCAGCAGCCGAGAGGGGAACTCCTACGAGCAGTACTTC.

The rearrangement links TRBV18 to TRBJ1-1; D gene ambiguous. Trimming shortened V by 9 bases and J by 4 bases, and 15 bases separated the two germline ends. The CDR3 runs 13 residues. Germline V CDR1 and CDR2: KGHSH, LQKENI. CDR3 nucleotides: TGTGCCAGTGCCCAGCGGTCGGGCACTGAAGCTTTCTTT. Translation: CASAQRSGTEAFF.